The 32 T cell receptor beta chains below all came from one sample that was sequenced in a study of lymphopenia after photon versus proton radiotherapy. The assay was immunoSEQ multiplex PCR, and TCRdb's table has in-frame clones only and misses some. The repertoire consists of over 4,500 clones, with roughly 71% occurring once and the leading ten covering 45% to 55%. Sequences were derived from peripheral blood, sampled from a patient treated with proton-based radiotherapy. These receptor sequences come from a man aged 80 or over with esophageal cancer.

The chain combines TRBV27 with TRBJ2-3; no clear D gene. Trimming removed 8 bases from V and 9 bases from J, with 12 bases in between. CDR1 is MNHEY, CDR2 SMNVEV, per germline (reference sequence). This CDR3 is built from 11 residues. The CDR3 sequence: CASSMGLTQYF. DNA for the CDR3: TGTGCCAGCTCGATGGGGTTAACGCAGTATTTT.

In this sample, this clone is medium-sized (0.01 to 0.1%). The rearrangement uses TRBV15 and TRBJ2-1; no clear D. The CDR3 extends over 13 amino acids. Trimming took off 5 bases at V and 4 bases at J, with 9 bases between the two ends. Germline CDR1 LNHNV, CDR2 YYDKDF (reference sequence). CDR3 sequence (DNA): TGTGCCACCAGCCGAGTTCTTTACAATGAGCAGTTCTTC. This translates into CATSRVLYNEQFF.

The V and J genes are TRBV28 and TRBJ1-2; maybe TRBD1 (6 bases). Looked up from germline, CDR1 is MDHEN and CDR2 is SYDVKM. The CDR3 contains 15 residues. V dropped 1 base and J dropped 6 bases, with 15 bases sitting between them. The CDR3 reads CASSLSQGKINGYTF. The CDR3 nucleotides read TGTGCCAGCAGTTTATCGCAGGGGAAAATTAATGGCTACACCTTC.

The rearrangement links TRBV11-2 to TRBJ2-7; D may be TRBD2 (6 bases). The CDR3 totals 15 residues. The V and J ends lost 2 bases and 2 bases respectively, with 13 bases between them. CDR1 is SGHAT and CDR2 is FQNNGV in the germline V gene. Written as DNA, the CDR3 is TGTGCCAGCAGCTTATTGGGGGGTGACACCTACGAGCAGTACTTC. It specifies CASSLLGGDTYEQYF.

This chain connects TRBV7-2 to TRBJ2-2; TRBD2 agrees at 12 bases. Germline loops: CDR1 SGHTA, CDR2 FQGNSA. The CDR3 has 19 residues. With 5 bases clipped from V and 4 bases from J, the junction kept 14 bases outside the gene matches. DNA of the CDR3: TGTGCCAGCAGCCGTATTTTCGGACTAGCGGGGCTAAGCACCGGGGAGCTGTTTTTT. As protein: CASSRIFGLAGLSTGELFF.

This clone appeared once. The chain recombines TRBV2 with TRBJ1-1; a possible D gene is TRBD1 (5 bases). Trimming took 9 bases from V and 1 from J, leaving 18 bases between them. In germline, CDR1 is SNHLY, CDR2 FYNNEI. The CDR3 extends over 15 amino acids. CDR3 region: CARKSQKTGNTEAFF. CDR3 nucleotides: TGTGCCAGAAAATCGCAAAAAACAGGGAACACTGAAGCTTTCTTT.

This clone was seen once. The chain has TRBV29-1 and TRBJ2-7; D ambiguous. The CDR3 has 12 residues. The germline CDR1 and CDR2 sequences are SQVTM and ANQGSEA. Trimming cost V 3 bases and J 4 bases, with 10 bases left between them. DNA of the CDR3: TGCAGCGTTGAGCAAAGGAGATACGAGCAGTACTTC. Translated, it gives CSVEQRRYEQYF.

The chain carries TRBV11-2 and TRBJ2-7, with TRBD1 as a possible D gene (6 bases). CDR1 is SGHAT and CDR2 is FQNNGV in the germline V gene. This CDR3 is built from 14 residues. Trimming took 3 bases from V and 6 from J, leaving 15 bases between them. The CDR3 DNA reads TGTGCCAGCAGCTTCCGGGACACCGGGTTCGAGCAGTACTTC. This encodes CASSFRDTGFEQYF.

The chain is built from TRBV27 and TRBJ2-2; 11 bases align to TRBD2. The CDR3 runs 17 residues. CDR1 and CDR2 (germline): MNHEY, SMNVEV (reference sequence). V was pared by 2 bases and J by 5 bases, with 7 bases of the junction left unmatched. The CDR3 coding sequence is TGTGCCAGCAGTTTAATTCGTGCTAGCGGGAGGACCGGGGAGCTGTTTTTT. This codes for CASSLIRASGRTGELFF.

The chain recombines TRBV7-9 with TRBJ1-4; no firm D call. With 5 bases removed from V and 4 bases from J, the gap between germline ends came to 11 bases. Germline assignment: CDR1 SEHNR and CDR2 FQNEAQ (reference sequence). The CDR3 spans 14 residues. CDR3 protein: CASSRTFGNEKLFF. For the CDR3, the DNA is TGTGCCAGCAGCCGGACCTTTGGTAATGAAAAACTGTTTTTT.

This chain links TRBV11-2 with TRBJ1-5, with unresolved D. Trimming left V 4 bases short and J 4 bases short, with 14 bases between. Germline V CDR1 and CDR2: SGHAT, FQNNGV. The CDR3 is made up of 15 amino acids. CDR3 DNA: TGTGCCAGCAGCTCAGGTGCGCACTGGAATCAGCCCCAGCATTTT. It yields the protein CASSSGAHWNQPQHF.

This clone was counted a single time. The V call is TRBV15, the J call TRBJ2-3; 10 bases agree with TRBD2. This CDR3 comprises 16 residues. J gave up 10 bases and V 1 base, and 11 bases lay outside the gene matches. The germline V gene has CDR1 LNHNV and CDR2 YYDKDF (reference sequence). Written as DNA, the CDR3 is TGTGCCACCAGCAGAGTCACTCCGGCTAGCGGGAGCCCGCAGTATTTT. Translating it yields CATSRVTPASGSPQYF.

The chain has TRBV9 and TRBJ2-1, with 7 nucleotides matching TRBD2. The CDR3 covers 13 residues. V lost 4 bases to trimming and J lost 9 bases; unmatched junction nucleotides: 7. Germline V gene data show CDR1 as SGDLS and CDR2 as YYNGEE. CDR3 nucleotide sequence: TGTGCCAGCAGCTTGGGCGGGGGAGGTGAGCAGTTCTTC. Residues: CASSLGGGGEQFF.

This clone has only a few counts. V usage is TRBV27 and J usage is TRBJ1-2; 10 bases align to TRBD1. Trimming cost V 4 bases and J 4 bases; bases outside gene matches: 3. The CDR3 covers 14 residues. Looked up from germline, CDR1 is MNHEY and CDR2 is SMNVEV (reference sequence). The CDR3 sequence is CASSYRTGGYGYTF. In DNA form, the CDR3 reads TGTGCCAGCAGTTACAGGACAGGGGGCTATGGCTACACCTTC.

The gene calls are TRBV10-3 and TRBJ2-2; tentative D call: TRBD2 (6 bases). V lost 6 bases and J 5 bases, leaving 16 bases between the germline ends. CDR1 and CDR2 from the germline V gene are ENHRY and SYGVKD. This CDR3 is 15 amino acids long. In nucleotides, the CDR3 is TGTGCCATCAGGGAGGGCGTAGGTGAGACCGGGGAGCTGTTTTTT. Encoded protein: CAIREGVGETGELFF.

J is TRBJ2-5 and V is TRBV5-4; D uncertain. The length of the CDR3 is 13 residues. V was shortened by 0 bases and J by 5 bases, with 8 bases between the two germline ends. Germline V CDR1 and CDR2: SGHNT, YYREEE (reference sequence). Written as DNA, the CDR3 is TGTGCCAGCAGCTTGGAGTGGATCGAGACCCAGTACTTC. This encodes CASSLEWIETQYF.

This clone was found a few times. CDR3 protein: CASRGTGGTYEQYF. The CDR3, as DNA: TGTGCCAGCAGGGGGACAGGGGGAACTTACGAGCAGTACTTC. The gene calls are TRBV7-2 and TRBJ2-7; 11 nucleotides align to TRBD1. Per the germline V gene, CDR1 is SGHTA and CDR2 is FQGNSA. The CDR3 is made up of 14 amino acids. The V and J ends lost 6 bases and 4 bases, in that order; junction bases with no gene match: 5.

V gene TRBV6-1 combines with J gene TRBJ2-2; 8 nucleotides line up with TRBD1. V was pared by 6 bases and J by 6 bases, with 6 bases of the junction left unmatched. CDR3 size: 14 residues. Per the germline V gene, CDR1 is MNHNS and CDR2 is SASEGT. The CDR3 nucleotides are TGTGCCAGCAGGGACAGGGACTCGTCCGGGGAGCTGTTTTTT. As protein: CASRDRDSSGELFF.

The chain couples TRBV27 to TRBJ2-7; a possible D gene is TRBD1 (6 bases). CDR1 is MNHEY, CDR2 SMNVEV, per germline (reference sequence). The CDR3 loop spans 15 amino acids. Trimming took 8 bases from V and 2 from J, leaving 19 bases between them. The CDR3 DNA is TGTGCCAGCCTAGCCCCTCAGGGGCGAACCTACGAGCAGTACTTC. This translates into CASLAPQGRTYEQYF.

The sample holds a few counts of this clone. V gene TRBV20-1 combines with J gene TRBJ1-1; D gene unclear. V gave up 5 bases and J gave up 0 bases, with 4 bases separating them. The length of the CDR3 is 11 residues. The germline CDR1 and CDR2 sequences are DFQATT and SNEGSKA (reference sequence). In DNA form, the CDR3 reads TGCAGTGCTTTATTGAACACTGAAGCTTTCTTT. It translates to CSALLNTEAFF.

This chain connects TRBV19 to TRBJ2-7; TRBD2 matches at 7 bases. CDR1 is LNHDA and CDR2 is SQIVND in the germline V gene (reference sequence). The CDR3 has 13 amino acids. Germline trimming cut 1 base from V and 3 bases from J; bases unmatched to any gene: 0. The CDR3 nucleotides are TGTGCCAGTAGTATAGCTAGCGGCTACGAGCAGTACTTC. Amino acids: CASSIASGYEQYF.

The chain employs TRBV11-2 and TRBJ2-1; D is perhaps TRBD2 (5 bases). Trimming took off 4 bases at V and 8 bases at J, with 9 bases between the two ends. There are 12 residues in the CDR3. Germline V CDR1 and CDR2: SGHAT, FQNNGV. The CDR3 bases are TGTGCCAGCAGCTCACTAGGTTATGAGCAGTTCTTC. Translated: CASSSLGYEQFF.

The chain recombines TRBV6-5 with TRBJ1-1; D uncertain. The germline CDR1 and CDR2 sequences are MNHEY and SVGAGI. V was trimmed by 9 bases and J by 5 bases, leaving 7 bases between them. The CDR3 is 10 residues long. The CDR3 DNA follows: TGTGCCAGTGTGGGTACTGAAGCTTTCTTT. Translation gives CASVGTEAFF.

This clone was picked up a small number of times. CDR3: CAIQTSGGQDTQYF. For the CDR3, the DNA is TGTGCCATCCAAACTAGCGGGGGACAAGATACGCAGTATTTT. V gene TRBV10-3 combines with J gene TRBJ2-3, with 11 bases lining up with TRBD2. Germline loops: CDR1 ENHRY, CDR2 SYGVKD. The J segment lost 5 bases and the V segment lost 8 bases, leaving 6 bases of the junction unmatched. The CDR3 extends over 14 amino acids.

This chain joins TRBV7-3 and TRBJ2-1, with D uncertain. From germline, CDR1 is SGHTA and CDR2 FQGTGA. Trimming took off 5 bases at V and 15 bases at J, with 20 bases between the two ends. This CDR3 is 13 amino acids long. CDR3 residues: CASSAAKSSPRFF. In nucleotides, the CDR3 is TGTGCCAGCAGCGCTGCGAAATCGTCCCCAAGGTTCTTC.

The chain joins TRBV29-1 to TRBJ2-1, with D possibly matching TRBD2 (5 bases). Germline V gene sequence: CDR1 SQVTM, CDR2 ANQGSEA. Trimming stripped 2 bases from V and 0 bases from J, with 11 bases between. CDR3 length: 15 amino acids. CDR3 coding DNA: TGCAGCGTTGAAATCTGGGAGAGCTCCTACAATGAGCAGTTCTTC. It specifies CSVEIWESSYNEQFF.

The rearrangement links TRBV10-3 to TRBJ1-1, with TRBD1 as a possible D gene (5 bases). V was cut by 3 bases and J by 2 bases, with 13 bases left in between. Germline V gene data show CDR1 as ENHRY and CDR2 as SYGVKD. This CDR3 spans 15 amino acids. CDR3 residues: CAISDLSGGNTEAFF. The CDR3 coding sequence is TGTGCCATCAGTGATCTGTCTGGGGGAAACACTGAAGCTTTCTTT.

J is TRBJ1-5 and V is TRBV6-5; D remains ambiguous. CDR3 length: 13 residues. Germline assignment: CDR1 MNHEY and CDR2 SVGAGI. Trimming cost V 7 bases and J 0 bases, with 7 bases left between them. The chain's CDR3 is CASIRYSNQPQHF. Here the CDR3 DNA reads TGTGCCAGCATCAGGTATAGCAATCAGCCCCAGCATTTT.

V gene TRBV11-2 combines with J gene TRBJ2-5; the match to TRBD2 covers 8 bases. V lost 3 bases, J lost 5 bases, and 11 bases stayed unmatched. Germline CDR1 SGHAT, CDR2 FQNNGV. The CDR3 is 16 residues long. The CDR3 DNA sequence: TGTGCCAGCAGCTTCGAAGCGGGGGTGGGGTATGAGACCCAGTACTTC. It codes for CASSFEAGVGYETQYF.

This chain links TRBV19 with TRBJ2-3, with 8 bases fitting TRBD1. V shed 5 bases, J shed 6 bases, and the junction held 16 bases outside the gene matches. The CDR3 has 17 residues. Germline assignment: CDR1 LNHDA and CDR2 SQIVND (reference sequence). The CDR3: CASSVPKMTGVGDTQYF. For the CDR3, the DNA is TGTGCCAGTAGTGTACCCAAAATGACAGGGGTGGGCGATACGCAGTATTTT.

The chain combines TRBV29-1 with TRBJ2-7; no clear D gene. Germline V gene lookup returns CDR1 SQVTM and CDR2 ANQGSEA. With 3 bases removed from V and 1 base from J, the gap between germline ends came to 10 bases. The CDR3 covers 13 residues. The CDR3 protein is CSVEIASSYEQYF. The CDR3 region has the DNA TGCAGCGTTGAGATCGCTTCTTCCTACGAGCAGTACTTC.

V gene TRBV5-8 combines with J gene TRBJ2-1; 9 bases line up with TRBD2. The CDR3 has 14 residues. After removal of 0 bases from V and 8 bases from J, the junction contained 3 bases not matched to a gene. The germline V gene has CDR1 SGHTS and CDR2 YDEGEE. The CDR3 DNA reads TGTGCCAGCAGCTTGGGCCAGCGGGAGGATGAGCAGTTCTTC. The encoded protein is CASSLGQREDEQFF.